This paragraph covers one T cell receptor beta chain sequence. Its antigen has not been determined. No quality values exist for individual bases; no much larger clone is one base distant. V ends up 0 bases short and J 2 bases short, with an unmatched junction base count of 5. The germline V gene provides CDR1 SGDLS and CDR2 YYNGEE. There are 15 amino acids in the CDR3, from cysteine to phenylalanine inclusive. Just the 45-base CDR3 DNA is kept, in frame starting at base 1. One collaborating source in Seattle enrolled patients while the patients were actively infected and followed the patients over time throughout the course of disease. Each collaborating institution followed its own protocols to collect whole blood in K2EDTA tubes. For TCRbeta analysis, collaborator samples were shipped as frozen whole blood, as isolated PBMCs, or as DNA extracted from either sample type. These data originate in a study of blood T cell repertoires in COVID-19 (dated by TCRdb to the early 2020s). At the level of the whole study: The collaborator samples originated in the United States, Italy and Spain and spanned the acute and convalescent phases of COVID-19. Where available, HLA class I and class II types were obtained from metadata supplied by the sample provider rather than from assay-based typing. Sample metadata almost always included a de-identified subject ID, COVID-19 status, age in years and sex. Deeply sampled blood TCRbeta repertoires from subjects exposed to, actively infected with, or recovered from COVID-19 were included in the dataset. The repertoires were released in a freely available public database intended as a resource for research on the immune response to SARS-CoV-2. Samples came from the ongoing ImmuneRACE study (first 160 participants) plus 1,254 subjects from 6 global collaborators. The prospective study material was composed of cDNA or gDNA derived from T cells, B-cell-depleted T cells, or PBMCs.

Study-wide findings and limitations: How much clinical and demographic metadata was included differed by source and by participant, and the metadata was provided uncurated.

TCRbeta CDR3 regions were amplified from genomic DNA using the immunoSEQ Assay, a bias-controlled multiplex PCR. Concerning the study's data processing: Within the assay, amplification of reference gene primers was used to estimate how many nucleated cells each sample contained. To quantify the absolute abundance of each unique TCRbeta CDR3 rearrangement, sequence reads were collapsed and filtered. For each sample, productive Simpson clonality was calculated by taking the square root of Simpson's diversity index across productive rearrangements. Here the immuneACCESS table is served through TCRdb, limited to in-frame sequences with V and J called. Missing clones are a known gap in these copies; in checked studies unresolved V genes cover under half, and the rest lacks a known reason. The V and J calls and clone size come from that table; D and trimming were worked out from the DNA. Here the sample has approximately 480,000 clones; 75% to 90% occur a single time. The top ten clonotypes cover roughly 1% of the sample.

The rearranged chain carries TRBV9 and TRBJ2-7; 7 bases in the middle match TRBD2. The sample consisted of peripheral blood. The source is a man in his late teens or twenties with COVID-19, enrolled during active disease. The nucleotide sequence is TGTGCCAGCAGCGTAGATAGCGGGTCCACCTACGAGCAGTACTTC. This translates into CASSVDSGSTYEQYF.